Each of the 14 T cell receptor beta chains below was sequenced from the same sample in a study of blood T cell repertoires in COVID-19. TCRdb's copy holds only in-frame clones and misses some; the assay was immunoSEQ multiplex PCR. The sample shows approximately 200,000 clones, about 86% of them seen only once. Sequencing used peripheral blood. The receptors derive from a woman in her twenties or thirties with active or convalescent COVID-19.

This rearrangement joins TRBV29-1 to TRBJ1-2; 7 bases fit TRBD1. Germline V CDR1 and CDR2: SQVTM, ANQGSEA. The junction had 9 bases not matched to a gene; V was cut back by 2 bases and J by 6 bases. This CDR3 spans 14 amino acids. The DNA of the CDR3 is TGCAGCGTTGAACAATTGACAGGGTCCGATGGCTACACCTTC. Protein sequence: CSVEQLTGSDGYTF. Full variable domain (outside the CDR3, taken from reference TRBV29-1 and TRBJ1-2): SAVISQKPSRDICQRGTSLTIQCQVDSQVTMMFWYRQQPGQSLTLIATANQGSEATYESGFVIDKFPISRPNLTFSTLTVSNMSPEDSSIYLCSVEQLTGSDGYTFGSGTRLTVV.

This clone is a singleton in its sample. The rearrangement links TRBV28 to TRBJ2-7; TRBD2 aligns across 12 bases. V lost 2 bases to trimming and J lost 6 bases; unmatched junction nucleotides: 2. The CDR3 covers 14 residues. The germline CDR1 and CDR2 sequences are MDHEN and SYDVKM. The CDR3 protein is CASSLRLAGVEQYF. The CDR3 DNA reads TGTGCCAGCAGTTTAAGACTAGCGGGAGTCGAGCAGTACTTC. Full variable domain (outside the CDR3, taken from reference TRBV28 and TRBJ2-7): DVKVTQSSRYLVKRTGEKVFLECVQDMDHENMFWYRQDPGLGLRLIYFSYDVKMKEKGDIPEGYSVSREKKERFSLILESASTNQTSMYLCASSLRLAGVEQYFGPGTRLTVT.

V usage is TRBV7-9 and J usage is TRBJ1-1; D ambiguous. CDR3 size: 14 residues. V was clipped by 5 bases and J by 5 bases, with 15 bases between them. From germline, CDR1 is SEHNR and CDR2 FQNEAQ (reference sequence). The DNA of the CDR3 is TGTGCCAGCAGCCCGGGTGAATTAAGGACTGAAGCTTTCTTT. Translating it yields CASSPGELRTEAFF.

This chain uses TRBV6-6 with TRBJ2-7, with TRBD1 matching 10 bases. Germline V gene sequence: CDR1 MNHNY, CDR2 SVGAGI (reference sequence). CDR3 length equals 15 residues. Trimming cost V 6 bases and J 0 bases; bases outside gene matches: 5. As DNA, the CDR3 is TGTGCCAGCAGCCTCCGACAGGGGGCCTCCTACGAGCAGTACTTC. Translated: CASSLRQGASYEQYF.

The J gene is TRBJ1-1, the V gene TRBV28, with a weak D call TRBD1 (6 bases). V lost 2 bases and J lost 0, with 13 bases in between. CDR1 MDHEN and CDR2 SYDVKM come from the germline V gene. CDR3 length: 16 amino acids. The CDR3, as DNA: TGTGCCAGCAGTTTAGAGGGGGAACAGATGAACACTGAAGCTTTCTTT. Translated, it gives CASSLEGEQMNTEAFF.

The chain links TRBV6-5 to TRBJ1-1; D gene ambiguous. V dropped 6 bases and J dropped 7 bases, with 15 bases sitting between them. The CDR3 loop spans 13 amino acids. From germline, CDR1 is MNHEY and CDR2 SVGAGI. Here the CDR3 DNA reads TGTGCCAGCAGCAAGGCGGGGAACCTTGAAGCTTTCTTT. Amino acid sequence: CASSKAGNLEAFF.

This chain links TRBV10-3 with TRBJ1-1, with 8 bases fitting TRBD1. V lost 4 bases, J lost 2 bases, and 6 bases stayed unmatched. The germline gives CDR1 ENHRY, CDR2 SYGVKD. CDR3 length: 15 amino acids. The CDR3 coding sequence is TGTGCCATCAGTGCCAGGGGGCCGAGAAACACTGAAGCTTTCTTT. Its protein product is CAISARGPRNTEAFF.

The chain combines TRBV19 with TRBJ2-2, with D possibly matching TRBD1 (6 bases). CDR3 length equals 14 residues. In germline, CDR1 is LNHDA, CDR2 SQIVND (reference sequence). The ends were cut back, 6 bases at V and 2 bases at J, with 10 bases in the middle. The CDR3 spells CASRWTANTGELFF. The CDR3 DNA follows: TGTGCCAGTAGATGGACAGCAAACACCGGGGAGCTGTTTTTT.

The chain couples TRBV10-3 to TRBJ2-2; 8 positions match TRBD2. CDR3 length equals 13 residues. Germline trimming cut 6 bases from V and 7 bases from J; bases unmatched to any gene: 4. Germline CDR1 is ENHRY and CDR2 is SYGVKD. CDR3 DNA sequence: TGTGCCATCAGACGGGAGGGACACGGGGAGCTGTTTTTT. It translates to CAIRREGHGELFF.

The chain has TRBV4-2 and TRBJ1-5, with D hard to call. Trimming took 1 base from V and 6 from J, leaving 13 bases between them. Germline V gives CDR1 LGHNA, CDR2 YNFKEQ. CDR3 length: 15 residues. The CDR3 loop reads CASSQAFPGSQPQHF. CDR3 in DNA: TGTGCCAGCAGCCAAGCTTTCCCGGGAAGTCAGCCCCAGCATTTT.

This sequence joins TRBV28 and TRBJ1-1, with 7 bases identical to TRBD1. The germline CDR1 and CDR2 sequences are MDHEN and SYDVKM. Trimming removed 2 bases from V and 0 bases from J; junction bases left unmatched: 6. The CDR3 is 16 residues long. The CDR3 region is CASSLRQGVMNTEAFF. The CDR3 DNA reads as TGTGCCAGCAGTTTACGACAGGGTGTTATGAACACTGAAGCTTTCTTT.

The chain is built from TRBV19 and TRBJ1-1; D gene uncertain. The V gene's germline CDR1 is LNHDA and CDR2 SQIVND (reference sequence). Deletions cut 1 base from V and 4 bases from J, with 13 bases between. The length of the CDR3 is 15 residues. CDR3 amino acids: CASSIGNPPGTEAFF. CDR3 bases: TGTGCCAGTAGTATAGGAAACCCCCCGGGCACTGAAGCTTTCTTT.

CDR3 sequence reads: CAWNREANEKLFF. The CDR3 DNA reads as TGTGCCTGGAACCGGGAGGCTAATGAAAAACTGTTTTTT. The chain recombines TRBV30 with TRBJ1-4; D remains unclear. The V and J ends lost 4 bases and 3 bases respectively, with 9 bases between them. This CDR3 has 13 amino acids. Germline V gives CDR1 GTSNPN, CDR2 SVGIG (reference sequence).

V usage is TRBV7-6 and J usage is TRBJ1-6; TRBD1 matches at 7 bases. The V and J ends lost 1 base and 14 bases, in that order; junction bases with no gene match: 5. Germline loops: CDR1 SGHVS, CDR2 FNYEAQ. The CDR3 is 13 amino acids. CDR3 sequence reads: CASSLERGRSLHF. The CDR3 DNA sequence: TGTGCCAGCAGCTTAGAAAGGGGGCGATCCCTCCACTTT.